In its sample, the clone carrying this T cell receptor (beta chain) was seen a few times. TCRdb keeps only in-frame clones here, not all; method: immunoSEQ multiplex PCR. This sample has approximately 49,000 clones, with around 84% found just once. The data were obtained in a study of OX40 agonist ivuxolimab in advanced cancers. Study context: At doses from 0.01 to 10 mg/kg, patients were given intravenous ivuxolimab every 2 weeks. The eligibility criteria allowed prior anti-PD-1, anti-PD-L1 or anti-CTLA-4 therapy, and around 40% had some.

CDR3 length: 16 residues. V gave up 2 bases and J gave up 0 bases; unmatched junction bases: 4. Germline V gives CDR1 SGDLS, CDR2 YYNGEE. Collection of blood occurred at baseline, at cycle 4 day 1, and at cycle 7 day 1. Sequenced here: CD4+ or CD8+ T cells sorted from blood, sampled in a trial of the OX40 agonist ivuxolimab. The source is an adult with an advanced solid tumor such as melanoma, head and neck, liver or kidney cancer. The V gene is TRBV9, the J gene TRBJ2-2; TRBD2 aligns across 7 bases. The CDR3 coding sequence is TGTGCCAGCAGCGTCGGGGGACTATCGAACACCGGGGAGCTGTTTTTT. This encodes CASSVGGLSNTGELFF.